This paragraph covers one T cell receptor (beta chain) sequence. CDR1 and CDR2 from the germline V gene are SNHLY and FYNNEI. This CDR3 has 12 residues. V was shortened by 8 bases and J by 4 bases, with 9 bases between the two germline ends. The record originates from a study of OX40 agonist ivuxolimab in advanced cancers. Here immunoSEQ multiplex PCR was the method, and the copy in TCRdb shows in-frame clones only, minus some. The sample includes about 100,000 clones, around 94% of them seen just once. The chain has TRBV2 and TRBJ2-1, with D possibly matching TRBD1 (5 bases). This receptor was taken from an adult with an advanced solid tumor such as melanoma, head and neck, liver or kidney cancer. The sequences come from CD4+ or CD8+ T cells sorted from blood, collected in a trial of the OX40 agonist ivuxolimab. CDR3 in amino acids: CASAREYNEQFF. CDR3 DNA sequence: TGTGCCAGCGCCAGGGAATACAATGAGCAGTTCTTC. The complete variable domain, with remaining parts taken from reference TRBV2 and TRBJ2-1, reads EPEVTQTPSHQVTQMGQEVILRCVPISNHLYFYWYRQILGQKVEFLVSFYNNEISEKSEIFDDQFSVERPDGSNFTLKIRSTKLEDSAMYFCASAREYNEQFFGPGTRLTVL.